These 12 T cell receptor beta chains came from one sample sequenced in a study of blood T cell repertoires in COVID-19. Libraries were prepared by immunoSEQ multiplex PCR; TCRdb keeps only in-frame clonotypes and omits some of them. Of around 390,000 clones listed, about 83% are singletons. The specimen was PBMCs or T cells enriched from blood (not recorded which). These receptor sequences come from a woman in her 50s who had recovered from COVID-19.

The rearrangement links TRBV19 to TRBJ1-3, with D unresolved. The V gene's germline CDR1 is LNHDA and CDR2 SQIVND (reference sequence). V was pared by 6 bases and J by 0 bases, with 9 bases between. The CDR3 covers 14 residues. The CDR3: CASSSSVSGNTIYF. In DNA, the CDR3 is TGTGCCAGTAGCTCATCAGTCTCTGGAAACACCATATATTTT.

The chain couples TRBV11-3 to TRBJ1-1; TRBD1 agrees at 7 bases. The length of the CDR3 is 13 residues. The V gene end was trimmed by 1 base and the J gene end by 7 bases; junction bases not matched to a gene: 3. Germline V gene sequence: CDR1 SGHNT, CDR2 YENEEA. CDR3 DNA sequence: TGTGCCAGCAGCTTAGTCCGACAGGGTGAAGCTTTCTTT. This codes for CASSLVRQGEAFF.

The table lists this clone with a count of one. This sequence joins TRBV7-8 and TRBJ2-1; perhaps TRBD2 as D (7 bases). The germline V and J ends were trimmed by 2 bases and 9 bases, with 20 bases remaining between them. Germline V gene lookup returns CDR1 SGHVS and CDR2 FQNEAQ. CDR3 length: 16 amino acids. The CDR3 nucleotides read TGTGCCAGCAGCTTACAAGGGGGGGCCGAGTGGAGTGAGCAGTTCTTC. It specifies CASSLQGGAEWSEQFF.

J is TRBJ2-2 and V is TRBV4-1; 9 bases fit TRBD1. V gave up 3 bases and J gave up 3 bases; unmatched junction bases: 2. The V gene's germline CDR1 is MGHRA and CDR2 YSYEKL. The CDR3 is 15 amino acids. The CDR3 protein is CASSHGDRDTGELFF. In DNA, the CDR3 is TGCGCCAGCAGCCACGGGGACAGGGACACCGGGGAGCTGTTTTTT.

This rearrangement joins TRBV5-5 to TRBJ2-4, with D unclear. Germline V gives CDR1 SGHKS, CDR2 YYEKEE (reference sequence). V lost 0 bases to trimming and J lost 6 bases, with 19 bases between them. The CDR3 length is 17 residues. The CDR3 sequence is CASSLAGGWKDLNIQYF. The CDR3, as DNA: TGTGCCAGCAGCTTGGCCGGCGGTTGGAAAGACTTAAACATTCAGTACTTC.

This clone was seen just once. The V call is TRBV2, the J call TRBJ1-4; D is possibly TRBD1 (6 bases). Germline V gene data show CDR1 as SNHLY and CDR2 as FYNNEI. The CDR3 covers 15 residues. Trimming removed 5 bases from V and 3 bases from J, with 13 bases in between. The CDR3 coding sequence is TGTGCCAGCAGTAGAGGGGGATTATCTAATGAAAAACTGTTTTTT. The encoded protein is CASSRGGLSNEKLFF.

The chain has TRBV5-1 and TRBJ2-1; 9 positions agree with TRBD2. V gave up 1 base and J gave up 7 bases; unmatched junction bases: 9. The germline gives CDR1 SGHRS, CDR2 YFSETQ. This CDR3 comprises 16 residues. CDR3 sequence (DNA): TGCGCCAGCAGCTTGTCTGGGGGCGGGGGGGGTAATGAGCAGTTCTTC. Its translation: CASSLSGGGGGNEQFF.

This clone was observed once. The chain combines TRBV6-1 with TRBJ1-6; D is perhaps TRBD1 (5 bases). Trimming removed 2 bases at V and 9 bases at J, with 11 bases between. The CDR3 length is 14 residues. Germline loops: CDR1 MNHNS, CDR2 SASEGT. CDR3 region: CASSESAGPSPLHF. The CDR3 nucleotides are TGTGCCAGCAGTGAATCTGCAGGGCCTTCACCCCTCCACTTT.

The chain carries TRBV28 and TRBJ1-2; 10 nucleotides agree with TRBD1. Germline CDR1 reads MDHEN; CDR2 reads SYDVKM. After removal of 7 bases from V and 5 bases from J, the junction contained 10 bases not matched to a gene. This CDR3 comprises 15 residues. This chain's CDR3 is CASIRGQGVFYGYTF. CDR3 DNA: TGTGCCAGCATTAGAGGACAGGGGGTATTTTATGGCTACACCTTC.

V usage is TRBV30 and J usage is TRBJ2-3; TRBD1 matches 7 bases. V shed 3 bases and J 3 bases; nucleotides not matched to a gene: 3. The length of the CDR3 is 13 residues. Germline V gives CDR1 GTSNPN, CDR2 SVGIG (reference sequence). The chain's CDR3 is CAWRRGQTDTQYF. The CDR3 DNA is TGTGCCTGGAGGAGGGGGCAGACAGATACGCAGTATTTT.

This chain connects TRBV2 to TRBJ1-3, with no clear D. Trimming shortened V by 11 bases and J by 2 bases, and 13 bases separated the two germline ends. Germline lookup yields CDR1 SNHLY and CDR2 FYNNEI. The CDR3 contains 13 residues. The CDR3 bases are TGTGCCGGTGGGCAGGAGGCTGGAAACACCATATATTTT. Translation gives CAGGQEAGNTIYF.

The chain uses TRBV16 and TRBJ1-5, with D maybe TRBD1 (6 bases). V gave up 0 bases and J gave up 7 bases, with 13 bases separating them. CDR1 and CDR2 (germline): KGHSY, FQNENV. The length of the CDR3 is 15 residues. DNA for the CDR3: TGTGCCAGCAGCCAATCGGGGGGGGCGCGCCAGCCCCAGCATTTT. Translation: CASSQSGGARQPQHF. Full variable domain (rest looked up from reference TRBV16 and TRBJ1-5): GEEVAQTPKHLVRGEGQKAKLYCAPIKGHSYVFWYQQVLKNEFKFLISFQNENVFDETGMPKERFSAKCLPNSPCSLEIQATKLEDSAVYFCASSQSGGARQPQHFGDGTRLSIL.